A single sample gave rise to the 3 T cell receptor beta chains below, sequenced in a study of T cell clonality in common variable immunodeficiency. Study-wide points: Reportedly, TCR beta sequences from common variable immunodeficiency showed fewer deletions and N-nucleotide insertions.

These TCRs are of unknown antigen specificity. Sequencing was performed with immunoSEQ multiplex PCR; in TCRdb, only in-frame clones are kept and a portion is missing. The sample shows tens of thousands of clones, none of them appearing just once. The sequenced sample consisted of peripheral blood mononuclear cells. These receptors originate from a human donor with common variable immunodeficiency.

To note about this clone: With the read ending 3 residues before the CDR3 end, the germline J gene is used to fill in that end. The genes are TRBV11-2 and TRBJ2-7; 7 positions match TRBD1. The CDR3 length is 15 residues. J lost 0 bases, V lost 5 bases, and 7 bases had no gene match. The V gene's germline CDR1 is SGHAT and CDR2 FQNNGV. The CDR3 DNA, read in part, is TGTGCCAGCAGCCAGACAGGACAGGACTCCTACGAG. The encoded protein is CASSQTGQDSYE. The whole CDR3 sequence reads CASSQTGQDSYEQYF.

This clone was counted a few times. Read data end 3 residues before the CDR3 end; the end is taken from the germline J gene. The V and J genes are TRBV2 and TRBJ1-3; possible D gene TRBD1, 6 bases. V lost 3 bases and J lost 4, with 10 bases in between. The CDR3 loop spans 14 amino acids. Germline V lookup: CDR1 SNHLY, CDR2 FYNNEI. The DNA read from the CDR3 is TGTGCCAGCAGTGACTGGACAGTCGGAAACACC. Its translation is CASSDWTVGNT. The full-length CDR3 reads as CASSDWTVGNTIYF.

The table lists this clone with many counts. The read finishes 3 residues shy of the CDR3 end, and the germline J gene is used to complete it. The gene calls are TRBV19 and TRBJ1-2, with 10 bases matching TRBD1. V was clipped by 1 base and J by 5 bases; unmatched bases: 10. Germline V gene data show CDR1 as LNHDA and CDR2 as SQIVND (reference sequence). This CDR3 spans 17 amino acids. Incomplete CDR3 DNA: TGTGCCAGTAGTATAGCCGGGACGGGACAGGGGAGATATGGC. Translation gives CASSIAGTGQGRYG. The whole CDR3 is CASSIAGTGQGRYGYTF.